This is a list of T cell receptor beta chains from one sample in a study of blood T cell repertoires in COVID-19. This table comes from immunoSEQ multiplex PCR, and its TCRdb copy is limited to in-frame clones, with some not included. The sample contains 250,000 or so clones, about 80% of which appear only once. Sample: peripheral blood. These receptors were collected from an elderly woman with acute or convalescent COVID-19. The CDR3 runs from the conserved cysteine through the conserved F or W. Each record gives: V gene, D gene, J gene, CDR3 DNA, CDR3 protein. D genes are given only for firm matches.

TRBV5-4	.	TRBJ1-2	TGTGCCAGCAGCATTCTAAGGGTAGAAAGGAGGGACTATGGCTACACCTTC	CASSILRVERRDYGYTF
TRBV7-2	TRBD1	TRBJ2-3	TGTGCCAGCAGCGGACGGGACAGGGGGATTGTAGATACGCAGTATTTT	CASSGRDRGIVDTQYF
TRBV7-8	TRBD1	TRBJ2-1	TGTGCCAGCACCCGGGACAGGGCGCGAAATGAGCAGTTCTTC	CASTRDRARNEQFF
TRBV7-2	.	TRBJ2-1	TGTGCCAGCAGCTTAGAGACAGCCGGTGAGCAGTTCTTC	CASSLETAGEQFF
TRBV6-1	.	TRBJ2-7	TGTGCCAGCAGTGAAGCGCTGGGGGCCACCTACGAGCAGTACTTC	CASSEALGATYEQYF
TRBV4-1	TRBD1	TRBJ1-1	TGCGCCAGCAGCGGCCGACAGGGGGCGATGAACACTGAAGCTTTCTTT	CASSGRQGAMNTEAFF
TRBV9	TRBD2	TRBJ2-3	TGTGCCAGCAGCGTAATGGGGAGGGGACTCGACACAGATACGCAGTATTTT	CASSVMGRGLDTDTQYF
TRBV7-8	.	TRBJ2-2	TGTGCCAGCAGCTTGCGAGGAGGACTCAACACCGGGGAGCTGTTTTTT	CASSLRGGLNTGELFF
TRBV13	TRBD1	TRBJ1-6	TGTGCCAGCAGCTTGGACAGGGGTAATTCACCCCTCCACTTT	CASSLDRGNSPLHF
TRBV19	.	TRBJ1-4	TGTGCCAGTAGTGCGAGGATGACAACTAATGAAAAACTGTTTTTT	CASSARMTTNEKLFF
TRBV28	TRBD2	TRBJ2-1	TGTGCCAGCGCCCGGATGAGGACTAGCGACCTTTTGGAGCAGTTCTTC	CASARMRTSDLLEQFF